This TCR beta chain was identified in a study of cytomegalovirus exposure and HLA in healthy donors. Study overall: Of the donors genotyped, 398 in all, about 81% fell in the Caucasian-associated ancestry cluster. Overall study findings and caveats: In vitro, three CMV-associated chains proved specific for CMV antigens. Later, TCR association rates were found to vary by HLA locus, highest for DRB1 and lowest for HLA-C.

Turning to this clone: Antigen: not known.

It was with 60 Vbeta and 13 Jbeta primers that the PCR ran. The data were produced by immunoSEQ multiplex PCR, yet TCRdb's version contains in-frame clones alone and is incomplete. In the table there are roughly 120,000 clones, about 80% of which are singletons. The CDR3 is made up of 15 amino acids. J gave up 1 base and V 1 base, and 3 bases lay outside the gene matches. The germline gives CDR1 KGHSH, CDR2 LQKENI. The gene calls are TRBV18 and TRBJ1-1; 7 bases fit TRBD1. Sequenced: PBMCs. The source is a woman aged 45-65 years in good health and CMV-seropositive. The DNA for the CDR3 is TGTGCCAGCTCACCACGACAGGGTACGAACACTGAAGCTTTCTTT. Encoded protein: CASSPRQGTNTEAFF. The whole variable domain, filled in from reference TRBV18 and TRBJ1-1, reads NAGVMQNPRHLVRRRGQEARLRCSPMKGHSHVYWYRQLPEEGLKFMVYLQKENIIDESGMPKERFSAEFPKEGPSILRIQQVVRGDSAAYFCASSPRQGTNTEAFFGQGTRLTVV.